Listed here are 19 T cell receptor beta chains from one sample, sequenced in a study of T cell clonotyping in hematopoietic cell transplantation. TCRdb keeps only in-frame clones here, not all; method: immunoSEQ multiplex PCR. The sample yields around 80,000 clones, approximately 95% seen once. As to time point: recipient sample about 28 days before transplant, after cytoreduction. The sample in question was peripheral blood mononuclear cells, obtained before stem cell transplant. These receptor sequences come from a woman in her fifties or sixties with acute myeloid leukemia. Some clones in this sample may be carry-over from other donors' samples.

This chain connects TRBV29-1 to TRBJ2-7, with 11 bases aligning to TRBD1. With 4 bases clipped from V and 3 bases from J, the junction kept 2 bases outside the gene matches. The V gene's germline CDR1 is SQVTM and CDR2 ANQGSEA. There are 13 residues in the CDR3. CDR3 sequence: CSVVGQGDYEQYF. In DNA form, the CDR3 reads TGCAGCGTTGTGGGACAGGGGGACTACGAGCAGTACTTC.

J is TRBJ2-1 and V is TRBV2; D not resolved. This CDR3 has 12 amino acids. Per germline, CDR1 SNHLY and CDR2 FYNNEI. Trimming cost V 4 bases and J 9 bases, with 10 bases left between them. Here the CDR3 DNA reads TGTGCCAGCAGTGGAATTTGGGGTGAGCAGTTCTTC. Translating gives CASSGIWGEQFF.

This chain joins TRBV30 and TRBJ1-1; 8 positions agree with TRBD1. Germline CDR1 reads GTSNPN; CDR2 reads SVGIG (reference sequence). J was trimmed by 3 bases and V by 0 bases; bases with no gene match: 6. The CDR3 has 15 residues. This CDR3 reads CAWSVRTGRDTEAFF. As DNA, the CDR3 is TGTGCCTGGAGTGTACGGACAGGGAGGGACACTGAAGCTTTCTTT.

The chain uses TRBV2 and TRBJ2-1; 13 bases are a match to TRBD2. Germline V gene sequence: CDR1 SNHLY, CDR2 FYNNEI. This CDR3 comprises 16 residues. Unmatched junction bases numbered 4, after V lost 2 bases and J lost 6 bases. The CDR3 DNA reads as TGTGCCAGCAGTGAACCGGGACTAGCGGGATTCAATGAGCAGTTCTTC. It yields the protein CASSEPGLAGFNEQFF.

The V gene is TRBV6-1, the J gene TRBJ2-7; the D is unclear. V shed 7 bases and J shed 0 bases, with 13 bases lying between them. This CDR3 has 14 amino acids. Per the germline V gene, CDR1 is MNHNS and CDR2 is SASEGT. The CDR3 protein is CASTQEGNSYEQYF. In DNA, the CDR3 is TGTGCCAGCACCCAGGAAGGGAACTCCTACGAGCAGTACTTC.

The chain joins TRBV30 to TRBJ2-2; no clear D. The ends were cut back, 3 bases at V and 1 base at J, with 12 bases in the middle. The CDR3 loop spans 15 amino acids. The germline V gene has CDR1 GTSNPN and CDR2 SVGIG (reference sequence). CDR3 region: CAWSVVTLNTGELFF. The CDR3 nucleotides read TGTGCCTGGAGCGTCGTCACGCTGAACACCGGGGAGCTGTTTTTT. Variable domain in full (rest from reference TRBV30 and TRBJ2-2): SQTIHQWPATLVQPVGSPLSLECTVEGTSNPNLYWYRQAAGRGLQLLFYSVGIGQISSEVPQNLSASRPQDRQFILSSKKLLLSDSGFYLCAWSVVTLNTGELFFGEGSRLTVL.

The genes are TRBV2 and TRBJ1-2; a weak D match, TRBD1 (6 bases). Germline CDR1 reads SNHLY; CDR2 reads FYNNEI. This CDR3 is 13 amino acids long. Trimming took 9 bases from V and 2 from J, leaving 13 bases between them. The CDR3 is CASKSGTNYGYTF. CDR3 sequence (DNA): TGTGCCAGTAAATCCGGGACAAACTATGGCTACACCTTC.

The genes are TRBV27 and TRBJ1-6, with D perhaps matching TRBD1 (5 bases). The CDR3 length is 15 residues. Germline assignment: CDR1 MNHEY and CDR2 SMNVEV (reference sequence). Deletions cut 5 bases from V and 10 bases from J, with 18 bases between. CDR3 in DNA: TGTGCCAGCAGTCCGCGGGACCTAACTGGGTCACCCCTCCACTTT. This encodes CASSPRDLTGSPLHF.

CDR3 in DNA: TGTGCCTGGAATAGCGGGGGCGCACGCAATGAGCAGTTCTTC. Its protein is CAWNSGGARNEQFF. The gene calls are TRBV30 and TRBJ2-1; 9 bases align to TRBD2. CDR3 size: 14 residues. Looked up from germline, CDR1 is GTSNPN and CDR2 is SVGIG (reference sequence). The trim removed 4 bases at V and 6 bases at J, leaving 7 bases unmatched.

This chain connects TRBV1 to TRBJ2-2; the D call of TRBD1 is as the table states it, not checked on the DNA. TRBV1 is annotated as a pseudogene. This CDR3 is 14 amino acids long. The CDR3 DNA reads as TGCACCAGCTTATTGACATCGAACACCGGGGAGCTGTTTTTT. Protein product: CTSLLTSNTGELFF.

In DNA, the CDR3 is TGTGCCATCAGTGTTTGGCAGGGCGGCTCCTACGAGCAGTACTTC. It codes for CAISVWQGGSYEQYF. V usage is TRBV10-3 and J usage is TRBJ2-7, with a weak D call TRBD1 (5 bases). V was clipped by 4 bases and J by 0 bases, with 13 bases between them. The CDR3 is made up of 15 amino acids. The germline gives CDR1 ENHRY, CDR2 SYGVKD.

V gene TRBV28 combines with J gene TRBJ2-7, with D perhaps matching TRBD1 (5 bases). V gave up 0 bases and J gave up 0 bases, with 9 bases separating them. The CDR3 is 15 amino acids. CDR1 and CDR2 (germline): MDHEN, SYDVKM. The CDR3 region is CASSLWAGNSYEQYF. The CDR3 DNA sequence: TGTGCCAGCAGTTTATGGGCAGGGAACTCCTACGAGCAGTACTTC.

The rearrangement links TRBV4-1 to TRBJ2-4; 8 bases match TRBD1. Germline loops: CDR1 MGHRA, CDR2 YSYEKL. V lost 1 base, J lost 1 base, and 9 bases stayed unmatched. The CDR3 spans 18 residues. Here the CDR3 reads CASSQASSGGGAKNIQYF. DNA for the CDR3: TGCGCCAGCAGCCAAGCCTCGTCAGGGGGCGGGGCCAAAAACATTCAGTACTTC.

This clone turned up a few times. The V and J genes are TRBV14 and TRBJ1-6; TRBD1 is a possible D gene (5 bases). Germline assignment: CDR1 SGHDN and CDR2 FVKESK. V lost 3 bases, J lost 11 bases, and 11 bases lay in between. This CDR3 has 13 residues. CDR3 sequence reads: CASSHTGGTPLHF. In DNA, the CDR3 is TGTGCCAGCAGCCATACCGGGGGAACACCCCTCCACTTT.

The J gene is TRBJ1-2, the V gene TRBV6-5, with TRBD1 identical over 11 bases. The V gene end was trimmed by 6 bases and the J gene end by 7 bases; junction bases not matched to a gene: 4. Germline V gives CDR1 MNHEY, CDR2 SVGAGI. CDR3 length equals 13 residues. In DNA form, the CDR3 reads TGTGCCAGCAGGGACAGGGGGCTGAGTGGCTACACCTTC. Translating gives CASRDRGLSGYTF.

The J gene is TRBJ2-7, the V gene TRBV7-2; 11 positions match TRBD2. J was trimmed by 4 bases and V by 1 base; bases with no gene match: 6. The V gene's germline CDR1 is SGHTA and CDR2 FQGNSA. This CDR3 region has 16 residues. For the CDR3, the DNA is TGTGCCAGCAGCTTAGACCTACTAGCGGGAGCGTACGAGCAGTACTTC. Its translation: CASSLDLLAGAYEQYF.

This chain joins TRBV5-4 and TRBJ1-1; tentative D call: TRBD1 (5 bases). The V end lost 3 bases, the J end lost 3 bases, and 15 bases lay between the germline ends. The CDR3 has 15 residues. Germline CDR1 and CDR2: SGHNT and YYREEE (reference sequence). The CDR3 nucleotides read TGTGCCAGCAGCTCGGGACCCCCGGGGTACACTGAAGCTTTCTTT. Encoded protein: CASSSGPPGYTEAFF.

The chain recombines TRBV7-2 with TRBJ1-5; TRBD1 might be the D (5 bases). The CDR3 is made up of 16 amino acids. The germline gives CDR1 SGHTA, CDR2 FQGNSA. The germline V and J ends were trimmed by 2 bases and 5 bases, with 16 bases remaining between them. The CDR3 DNA follows: TGTGCCAGCAGCTTAAGGGGCGGGGTGATAGATCAGCCCCAGCATTTT. Protein: CASSLRGGVIDQPQHF.

V usage is TRBV28 and J usage is TRBJ1-5; the match to TRBD1 covers 7 bases. The length of the CDR3 is 15 residues. CDR1 and CDR2 from the germline V gene are MDHEN and SYDVKM. V trimming: 0 bases; J trimming: 4 bases; junction bases outside the gene matches: 3. CDR3 region: CASSLWAGGNQPQHF. In nucleotides, the CDR3 is TGTGCCAGCAGTTTATGGGCAGGGGGGAATCAGCCCCAGCATTTT.